This T cell receptor beta chain is from a study of OX40 agonist ivuxolimab in advanced cancers. Study-wide context: Prior checkpoint blockade (anti-PD-1, anti-PD-L1 or anti-CTLA-4) was permitted; 40% had it. Study-wide results and caveats: The 0.1-3.0 mg/kg partial responders had among the lowest clonal expansion.

Method: immunoSEQ multiplex PCR; TCRdb's copy keeps in-frame clones and lacks some. The data show about 40,000 clones, roughly 81% seen once. The cohort excluded patients with autoimmune disease history or systemic immunosuppression. The CDR3 is made up of 16 amino acids. Trimming cost V 2 bases and J 4 bases; bases outside gene matches: 6. Germline V gene data show CDR1 as SGHVS and CDR2 as FQNEAQ. On this clone itself: Its target is unknown.

This TCR derives from an adult with an advanced solid tumor such as melanoma, head and neck, liver or kidney cancer. V and J are TRBV7-8 and TRBJ2-2; 8 bases match TRBD1. The material sequenced was CD4+ or CD8+ T cells sorted from blood, taken in a trial of the OX40 agonist ivuxolimab. The CDR3 nucleotides read TGTGCCAGCAGCTTATCTAGGGACAGGAGCACCGGGGAGCTGTTTTTT. Translation gives CASSLSRDRSTGELFF.